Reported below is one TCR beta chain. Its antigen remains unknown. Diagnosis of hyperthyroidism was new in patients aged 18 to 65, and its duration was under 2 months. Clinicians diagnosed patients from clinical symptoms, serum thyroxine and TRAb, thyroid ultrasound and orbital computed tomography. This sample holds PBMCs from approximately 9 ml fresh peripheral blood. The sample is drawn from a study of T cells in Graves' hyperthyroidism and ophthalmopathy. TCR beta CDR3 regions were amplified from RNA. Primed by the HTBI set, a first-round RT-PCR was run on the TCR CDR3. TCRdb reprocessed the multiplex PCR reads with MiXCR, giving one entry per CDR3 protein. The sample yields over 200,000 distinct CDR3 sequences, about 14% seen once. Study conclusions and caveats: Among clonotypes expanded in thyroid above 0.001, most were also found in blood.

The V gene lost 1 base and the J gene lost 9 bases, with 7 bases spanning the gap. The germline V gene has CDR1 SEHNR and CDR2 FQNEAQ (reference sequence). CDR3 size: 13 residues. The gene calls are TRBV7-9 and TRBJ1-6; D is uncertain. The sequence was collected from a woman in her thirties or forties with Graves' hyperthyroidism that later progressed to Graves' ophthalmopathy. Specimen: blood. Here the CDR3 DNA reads TGTGCCAGCAGCTTAGATGGGTTTTCACCCCTCCACTTT. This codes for CASSLDGFSPLHF.